What follows are 28 T cell receptor beta chains derived from one specimen sequenced in a study of response to subunit inactivated influenza vaccine. TCRdb independently ran MiXCR on the RT-PCR reads; one entry per CDR3 protein. The top ten hold 13% of the sample, which has approximately 530,000 distinct CDR3 sequences, around 8% seen once. This material consisted of PBMCs from blood, taken around 25 months after vaccination. The receptor source for this set is a man in his fifties or sixties who received an inactivated influenza vaccine.

This clonotype was recorded a few times. V and J are TRBV7-2 and TRBJ1-6; no definite D call. Trimming removed 6 bases at V and 3 bases at J, with 9 bases between. Per germline, CDR1 SGHTA and CDR2 FQGNSA. This CDR3 spans 14 amino acids. CDR3: CASSRLGYNSPLHF. DNA for the CDR3: TGTGCCAGCAGTCGACTCGGCTATAATTCACCCCTCCACTTT.

This clonotype was recorded a few times. The J gene is TRBJ2-1, the V gene TRBV4-3, with 13 positions matching TRBD2. The CDR3 is 16 amino acids. V lost 0 bases to trimming and J lost 8 bases; unmatched junction nucleotides: 4. Germline loops: CDR1 LGHNA, CDR2 YSLEER. The chain's CDR3 is CASSQETSGGAYEQFF. For the CDR3, the DNA is TGCGCCAGCAGCCAAGAAACTAGCGGGGGGGCCTATGAGCAGTTCTTC.

This clonotype has a handful of counts. The V gene is TRBV3-1, the J gene TRBJ2-7; TRBD1 matches 10 bases. V was pared by 3 bases and J by 3 bases, with 2 bases of the junction left unmatched. The length of the CDR3 is 14 residues. From germline, CDR1 is LGHDT and CDR2 YNNKEL (reference sequence). The CDR3 DNA reads TGTGCCAGCAGCCAGAGGGACAGGGGCTACGAGCAGTACTTC. The encoded protein is CASSQRDRGYEQYF.

The chain joins TRBV4-1 to TRBJ2-3; a weak D match, TRBD1 (7 bases). The CDR3 runs 15 residues. Germline V gene data show CDR1 as MGHRA and CDR2 as YSYEKL. The V end lost 0 bases, the J end lost 5 bases, and 12 bases lay between the germline ends. CDR3 coding DNA: TGCGCCAGCAGCCAAGACAGGGGGGTTCGAGATACGCAGTATTTT. Translation: CASSQDRGVRDTQYF.

This clonotype has only a few counts. The chain is built from TRBV9 and TRBJ2-5; tentatively, D is TRBD1 (6 bases). The V gene's germline CDR1 is SGDLS and CDR2 YYNGEE. Trimming took off 3 bases at V and 5 bases at J, with 14 bases between the two ends. CDR3 length equals 14 residues. The CDR3 spells CASSGGQPGETQYF. In nucleotides, the CDR3 is TGTGCCAGCAGCGGCGGACAGCCTGGGGAGACCCAGTACTTC. Variable domain in full (rest from reference TRBV9 and TRBJ2-5): DSGVTQTPKHLITATGQRVTLRCSPRSGDLSVYWYQQSLDQGLQFLIQYYNGEERAKGNILERFSAQQFPDLHSELNLSSLELGDSALYFCASSGGQPGETQYFGPGTRLLVL.

The chain couples TRBV27 to TRBJ2-7; 7 nucleotides line up with TRBD1. CDR3 length: 13 residues. CDR1 is MNHEY, CDR2 SMNVEV, per germline (reference sequence). Losses at the gene ends were 5 bases for V and 5 bases for J; bases not matched to a gene: 6. CDR3 nucleotide sequence: TGTGCCAGCAGTCCCAGACAGGGACACGAGCAGTACTTC. Residues: CASSPRQGHEQYF.

To note about this clonotype: Relative to the germline gene, one junction end is altered; a read error may explain this. The CDR3 nucleotides read TGTGCCACCAGCCTAGGGGCTTCAAGTGGCGAGCAGTACTTC. Encoded protein: CATSLGASSGEQYF. This chain links TRBV7-6 with TRBJ2-7, with a weak D call TRBD1 (5 bases). Germline V gene lookup returns CDR1 SGHVS and CDR2 FNYEAQ. The CDR3 runs 14 residues.

A few counts support this clonotype. The rearrangement links TRBV29-1 to TRBJ2-3, with D unclear. The V end lost 4 bases, the J end lost 8 bases, and 28 bases lay between the germline ends. This CDR3 has 17 amino acids. Germline loops: CDR1 SQVTM, CDR2 ANQGSEA. CDR3 residues: CSVVSLPTGSIMVTQYF. CDR3 nucleotide sequence: TGCAGCGTTGTCTCCCTACCCACGGGCAGTATCATGGTTACGCAGTATTTT.

The chain couples TRBV12-3 or TRBV12-4 to TRBJ1-6, with TRBD1 as a possible D gene (5 bases). The CDR3 has 16 residues. Trimming took 3 bases from V and 6 from J, leaving 15 bases between them. The CDR3: CASSFGAGHSNSPLHF. CDR3 DNA sequence: TGTGCCAGCAGTTTTGGGGCAGGGCATTCTAATTCACCCCTCCACTTT.

Ten or more counts support this clonotype. V usage is TRBV20-1 and J usage is TRBJ1-1, with D possibly matching TRBD1 (5 bases). V was pared by 3 bases and J by 7 bases, with 15 bases between. This CDR3 is 13 amino acids long. CDR1 and CDR2 (germline): DFQATT, SNEGSKA (reference sequence). CDR3: CSARDRDLHEAFF. The CDR3 region has the DNA TGCAGTGCTAGGGACCGGGACCTACATGAAGCTTTCTTT.

This clonotype was observed many times. V usage is TRBV7-2 and J usage is TRBJ1-2; D possibly corresponds to TRBD1 (5 bases). This CDR3 region has 12 residues. CDR1 SGHTA and CDR2 FQGNSA come from the germline V gene. Trimming removed 5 bases from V and 8 bases from J, with 12 bases in between. CDR3 residues: CASSHTGEGYTF. In DNA, the CDR3 is TGTGCCAGCAGCCATACAGGTGAAGGCTACACCTTC. Full variable domain (missing parts from reference TRBV7-2 and TRBJ1-2): GAGVSQSPSNKVTEKGKDVELRCDPISGHTALYWYRQSLGQGLEFLIYFQGNSAPDKSGLPSDRFSAERTGGSVSTLTIQRTQQEDSAVYLCASSHTGEGYTFGSGTRLTVV.

The chain links TRBV14 to TRBJ2-2, with a possible D match to TRBD2 (6 bases). Germline V CDR1 and CDR2: SGHDN, FVKESK. This CDR3 is 16 amino acids long. Trimming took off 0 bases at V and 5 bases at J, with 13 bases between the two ends. For the CDR3, the DNA is TGTGCCAGCAGCCAAGATCGGGACTCCAGGACCGGGGAGCTGTTTTTT. Translation: CASSQDRDSRTGELFF.

This clonotype has just a few counts. The chain joins TRBV12-3 or TRBV12-4 to TRBJ1-3, with D possibly TRBD1 on 6 matching bases. Trimming left V 7 bases short and J 3 bases short, with 13 bases between. The CDR3 is made up of 14 amino acids. The CDR3 DNA follows: TGTGCCAGCACCCTGGGAGGGGGTGGAAACACCATATATTTT. It encodes CASTLGGGGNTIYF.

This clonotype appeared a few times. The J gene is TRBJ2-1, the V gene TRBV29-1, with TRBD2 identical over 9 bases. Germline trimming cut 4 bases from V and 2 bases from J; bases unmatched to any gene: 6. The germline gives CDR1 SQVTM, CDR2 ANQGSEA. The CDR3 covers 15 residues. The CDR3 DNA sequence: TGCAGCGTTGTTGAGCGGGGGGCTACCTACAATGAGCAGTTCTTC. This gives the protein CSVVERGATYNEQFF.

The J gene is TRBJ1-6, the V gene TRBV7-2, with 7 positions matching TRBD1. From germline, CDR1 is SGHTA and CDR2 FQGNSA. The CDR3 totals 16 residues. Losses at the gene ends were 0 bases for V and 9 bases for J; bases not matched to a gene: 8. The CDR3 DNA sequence: TGTGCCAGCAGCTTAGCGGGGGGAGGGGGCCTTTCACCCCTCCACTTT. Encoded protein: CASSLAGGGGLSPLHF.

This clonotype was counted only a few times. The chain links TRBV4-1 to TRBJ2-7, with D perhaps matching TRBD2 (6 bases). Germline V gene sequence: CDR1 MGHRA, CDR2 YSYEKL. This CDR3 comprises 13 residues. Trimming pared 3 bases from V and 7 bases from J, leaving 13 bases between. The CDR3 bases are TGCGCCAGCAGCCAGGAACTAGCCCGAGAGCAGTACTTC. Its protein is CASSQELAREQYF.

This clonotype showed up many times. The chain's CDR3 is CASRRPGHLDTQYF. CDR3 sequence (DNA): TGTGCCAGCAGGCGCCCGGGACATTTAGATACGCAGTATTTT. J is TRBJ2-3 and V is TRBV6-1; D is possibly TRBD1 (6 bases). With 6 bases removed from V and 5 bases from J, the gap between germline ends came to 15 bases. The CDR3 runs to 14 residues. CDR1 and CDR2 from the germline V gene are MNHNS and SASEGT.

This clonotype was counted a few times. The rearrangement joins TRBV24-1 to TRBJ1-1; 7 bases align to TRBD1. Germline V gives CDR1 KGHDR, CDR2 SFDVKD. J gave up 7 bases and V 10 bases, and 5 bases lay outside the gene matches. The CDR3 runs to 11 residues. This CDR3 reads CATGTEGEAFF. In DNA form, the CDR3 reads TGTGCCACAGGGACAGAAGGTGAAGCTTTCTTT.

This clonotype was counted at least ten times. V usage is TRBV13 and J usage is TRBJ1-2; possibly TRBD1 for D (5 bases). The CDR3 consists of 15 residues. Trimming left V 3 bases short and J 7 bases short, with 18 bases between. Germline CDR1 reads PRHDT; CDR2 reads FYEKMQ (reference sequence). CDR3: CASSLGTGGSFGYTF. DNA of the CDR3: TGTGCCAGCAGCTTGGGGACGGGGGGGAGTTTTGGCTACACCTTC. Full variable domain (rest looked up from reference TRBV13 and TRBJ1-2): AAGVIQSPRHLIKEKRETATLKCYPIPRHDTVYWYQQGPGQDPQFLISFYEKMQSDKGSIPDRFSAQQFSDYHSELNMSSLELGDSALYFCASSLGTGGSFGYTFGSGTRLTVV.

This clonotype has ten or more counts. This chain links TRBV6-2 or TRBV6-3 with TRBJ1-1; 9 nucleotides agree with TRBD1. The CDR3 is 14 amino acids. Germline V CDR1 and CDR2: MNHEY, SVGEGT. J lost 0 bases, V lost 6 bases, and 2 bases had no gene match. The CDR3 DNA is TGTGCCAGCAGATACAGGGGGCTGAACACTGAAGCTTTCTTT. It yields the protein CASRYRGLNTEAFF.

The table lists this clonotype with a few counts. The rearrangement joins TRBV7-2 to TRBJ2-7; D gene unclear. Germline CDR1 SGHTA, CDR2 FQGNSA. This CDR3 region has 15 residues. V shed 7 bases and J shed 3 bases, with 19 bases lying between them. The CDR3 nucleotides are TGTGCCAGCACTTATTCGCCAGGCAGCCGCTACGAGCAGTACTTC. Its protein product is CASTYSPGSRYEQYF. Looking up the rest from reference TRBV7-2 and TRBJ2-7 gives the full variable domain: GAGVSQSPSNKVTEKGKDVELRCDPISGHTALYWYRQSLGQGLEFLIYFQGNSAPDKSGLPSDRFSAERTGGSVSTLTIQRTQQEDSAVYLCASTYSPGSRYEQYFGPGTRLTVT.

Many counts were recorded for this clonotype. The genes are TRBV3-1 and TRBJ2-5; 10 nucleotides line up with TRBD2. The CDR3 extends over 15 amino acids. Per the germline V gene, CDR1 is LGHDT and CDR2 is YNNKEL (reference sequence). The V and J ends lost 1 base and 5 bases, in that order; junction bases with no gene match: 4. The CDR3 loop is CASSQGLAGVETQYF. CDR3 nucleotides: TGTGCCAGCAGCCAAGGCCTAGCGGGAGTTGAGACCCAGTACTTC.

CDR3 amino acids: CASSLERGFGEKLFF. CDR3 DNA sequence: TGCGCCAGCAGCTTGGAGCGGGGGTTTGGAGAAAAACTGTTTTTT. The J gene is TRBJ1-4, the V gene TRBV5-1, with a weak D call TRBD1 (5 bases). The V gene lost 0 bases and the J gene lost 8 bases, with 14 bases spanning the gap. Germline loops: CDR1 SGHRS, CDR2 YFSETQ. The CDR3 runs 15 residues. Full variable domain (rest looked up from reference TRBV5-1 and TRBJ1-4): KAGVTQTPRYLIKTRGQQVTLSCSPISGHRSVSWYQQTPGQGLQFLFEYFSETQRNKGNFPGRFSGRQFSNSRSEMNVSTLELGDSALYLCASSLERGFGEKLFFGSGTQLSVL.

This chain connects TRBV10-3 to TRBJ1-5; 8 positions match TRBD1. With 6 bases clipped from V and 5 bases from J, the junction kept 3 bases outside the gene matches. The CDR3 totals 13 residues. Germline loops: CDR1 ENHRY, CDR2 SYGVKD. For the CDR3, the DNA is TGTGCCATCAGCGTGGACAGGGATCAGCCCCAGCATTTT. It is translated as CAISVDRDQPQHF.

This clonotype has more than one count but fewer than ten. The rearrangement joins TRBV28 to TRBJ1-2; D possibly corresponds to TRBD1 (6 bases). The CDR3 has 17 amino acids. Trimming stripped 3 bases from V and 0 bases from J, with 17 bases between. From germline, CDR1 is MDHEN and CDR2 SYDVKM. The CDR3: CASSFPGRGSSNYGYTF. CDR3 sequence (DNA): TGTGCCAGCAGTTTCCCGGGCAGGGGCTCTTCTAACTATGGCTACACCTTC.

Many counts were recorded for this clonotype. The V and J genes are TRBV7-2 and TRBJ1-1; TRBD1 aligns across 7 bases. CDR3 length equals 12 residues. The J segment lost 6 bases and the V segment lost 4 bases, leaving 2 bases of the junction unmatched. Germline assignment: CDR1 SGHTA and CDR2 FQGNSA. This CDR3 reads CASSSQGPEAFF. In nucleotides, the CDR3 is TGTGCCAGCAGCTCACAGGGGCCTGAAGCTTTCTTT.

This clonotype was detected a few times. The J gene is TRBJ1-5, the V gene TRBV7-2; a weak D match, TRBD1 (6 bases). Germline V gene lookup returns CDR1 SGHTA and CDR2 FQGNSA. Trimming removed 5 bases at V and 6 bases at J, with 14 bases between. This CDR3 has 14 amino acids. CDR3 bases: TGTGCCAGCAGCCTCTGGACAGTCTCTCAGCCCCAGCATTTT. It translates to CASSLWTVSQPQHF.

V and J are TRBV20-1 and TRBJ2-2; 11 nucleotides agree with TRBD2. Germline V gives CDR1 DFQATT, CDR2 SNEGSKA (reference sequence). CDR3 length: 15 amino acids. The ends lost 2 bases at V and 7 bases at J; junction bases unmatched: 6. CDR3 DNA sequence: TGCAGTGCTAGACGTAGCGGGAGGGCCGGCGGGGAGCTGTTTTTT. Its protein product is CSARRSGRAGGELFF.